This paragraph reports one T cell receptor (beta chain). Its matching antigen is unknown. Trimming removed 5 bases from V and 8 bases from J; junction bases left unmatched: 9. Germline CDR1 LNHNV, CDR2 YYDKDF (reference sequence). CDR3 size: 15 residues. Repertoires were generated with immunoSEQ multiplex PCR, while TCRdb's copy carries only in-frame clones and drops some. This sample has roughly 140,000 clones, with about 93% found just once. The source of the sample is a study of T cell responses to AZD1222 COVID-19 vaccine. General study results and limits: With two AZD1222 doses given, Spike-specific TCR breadth and depth both rose. Most donors were white British and more were female, and clonal diversity was possibly underestimated. Close to half of spike-specific TCRs reportedly recognize unmutated variant regions. There were repertoire samples only from the period after the peak T cell response.

The receptor comes from an adult in good health. This material consisted of peripheral blood, taken on day 0 of AZD1222 vaccination. The chain recombines TRBV15 with TRBJ1-2; TRBD1 agrees at 12 bases. The CDR3 nucleotides are TGTGCCACCAGCGTAGGGACAGGGGGCCTCCAGGGCTACACCTTC. Translation gives CATSVGTGGLQGYTF.